The entry that follows covers one TCR beta chain sequence. What it recognizes is unknown. Sorted CD4+ subsets: naive, central memory, regulatory, stem cell-like memory (CD45RO/CCR7/CD25/CD127/CD95/CD27 panel). The source of the sample is a study of beta chain features in type 1 diabetes. Whole-study results and caveats: The naive, central memory and Treg TCRB repertoires looked more alike in patients than they did in healthy donors. Type 1 diabetes patients had TCRB CDR3s that were shorter (moderately but significantly so) in all four CD4+ subsets. Patients with type 1 diabetes carried fewer insertions and had more deletions at their VDJ junctions.

The whole isolated RNA underwent reverse transcription, so sequencing captured expressed TCRB transcripts. TCRdb's table, derived via immunoSEQ multiplex PCR, lists solely in-frame clones and lacks some. Here the sample spans some 150,000 clones, approximately 13% being singletons. Germline V lookup: CDR1 DFQATT, CDR2 SNEGSKA (reference sequence). This CDR3 comprises 11 residues. V lost 3 bases and J lost 11, with 13 bases in between. The V call is TRBV20-1, the J call TRBJ1-1; perhaps TRBD1 as D (5 bases). The clonotype originates from a man in his late teens or twenties with type 1 diabetes. What was sequenced was central memory CD4+ T cells from blood. This CDR3 is CSASDSPMAFF. As DNA, the CDR3 is TGCAGTGCTAGTGACAGCCCGATGGCTTTCTTT.